Below, 27 T cell receptor beta chains from the same sample are listed, as sequenced in a study of T cell repertoires in cytomegalovirus infection. Via MiXCR, TCRdb re-called the reads, giving one row per CDR3 protein. The table includes hundreds of thousands of distinct CDR3 sequences, less than 20% detected once. Sequenced input: PBMCs. Every receptor here comes from a human donor in good health (CMV status not recorded). Some clones in this sample may be carry-over from other donors' samples.

This clonotype has a handful of counts. The chain has TRBV3-1 and TRBJ1-2; D is unclear. Per the germline V gene, CDR1 is LGHDT and CDR2 is YNNKEL (reference sequence). There are 16 residues in the CDR3. V was trimmed by 4 bases and J by 0 bases, leaving 15 bases between them. The chain's CDR3 is CASSLARGIPNYGYTF. In DNA, the CDR3 is TGTGCCAGCAGCCTCGCACGCGGGATCCCTAACTATGGCTACACCTTC.

This clonotype was seen a few times. This chain joins TRBV20-1 and TRBJ2-1; D possibly uses TRBD1 or TRBD2 (5 bases each). V gave up 5 bases and J gave up 6 bases, with 20 bases separating them. Germline loops: CDR1 DFQATT, CDR2 SNEGSKA (reference sequence). The CDR3 sequence is 15 residues long. CDR3 region: CSAAQPKGRRNEQFF. The CDR3 nucleotides are TGCAGTGCTGCGCAACCTAAGGGACGCCGCAATGAGCAGTTCTTC.

At least ten counts were recorded for this clonotype. This rearrangement joins TRBV12-5 to TRBJ2-1; D remains ambiguous. V was shortened by 6 bases and J by 2 bases, with 8 bases between the two germline ends. The CDR3 contains 13 residues. Germline V gives CDR1 LGHNT, CDR2 FRNRAP. This chain's CDR3 is CASGIGPYNEQFF. The CDR3 DNA is TGTGCTAGTGGGATTGGGCCCTACAATGAGCAGTTCTTC. The variable domain in full, completed from reference TRBV12-5 and TRBJ2-1, reads DARVTQTPRHKVTEMGQEVTMRCQPILGHNTVFWYRQTMMQGLELLAYFRNRAPLDDSGMPKDRFSAEMPDATLATLKIQPSEPRDSAVYFCASGIGPYNEQFFGPGTRLTVL.

Ten or more counts support this clonotype. The CDR3 is CASRRGGGGRISAFF. As DNA, the CDR3 is TGTGCCAGCAGACGGGGAGGGGGCGGAAGGATTTCAGCTTTCTTT. V gene TRBV6-1 combines with J gene TRBJ1-1; TRBD1 matches at 7 bases. V dropped 6 bases and J dropped 10; count of bases not matched to a gene: 17. The length of the CDR3 is 15 residues. The V gene's germline CDR1 is MNHNS and CDR2 SASEGT.

This clonotype came up many times. V and J are TRBV6-6 and TRBJ1-3; TRBD1 might be the D (6 bases). CDR3 length: 14 amino acids. V was trimmed by 6 bases and J by 0 bases, leaving 9 bases between them. Per the germline V gene, CDR1 is MNHNY and CDR2 is SVGAGI (reference sequence). For the CDR3, the DNA is TGTGCCAGCAGCAGGGGTTACTCTGGAAACACCATATATTTT. This encodes CASSRGYSGNTIYF.

This clonotype has only a few counts. The V gene is TRBV20-1, the J gene TRBJ2-1, with 9 bases that match TRBD2. CDR1 is DFQATT and CDR2 is SNEGSKA in the germline V gene (reference sequence). With V trimmed by 3 bases and J by 7 bases, 7 bases remained unmatched. The CDR3 has 14 amino acids. CDR3 nucleotide sequence: TGCAGTGCTAGTCGCGGGGGGGCGACGAATGAGCAGTTCTTC. It encodes CSASRGGATNEQFF.

The chain carries TRBV20-1 and TRBJ2-5; TRBD2 matches 11 bases. Germline V gene sequence: CDR1 DFQATT, CDR2 SNEGSKA (reference sequence). The CDR3 has 15 amino acids. The junction had 8 bases not matched to a gene; V was cut back by 5 bases and J by 3 bases. In nucleotides, the CDR3 is TGCAGTGCTGATATAGCGGGAGGGATCGAAGAGACCCAGTACTTC. As protein: CSADIAGGIEETQYF.

This clonotype appeared a few times. The V gene is TRBV28, the J gene TRBJ1-1; D unresolved. CDR3 length: 12 amino acids. Trimming removed 4 bases from V and 9 bases from J, with 12 bases in between. The germline gives CDR1 MDHEN, CDR2 SYDVKM. DNA of the CDR3: TGTGCCAGCAGTTCGACATACCTACAAGCTTTCTTT. Translating gives CASSSTYLQAFF.

This clonotype was picked up many times. The rearrangement links TRBV7-2 to TRBJ1-1; D might be TRBD1 (5 bases). The CDR3 consists of 16 residues. Germline V CDR1 and CDR2: SGHTA, FQGNSA. Trimming removed 5 bases at V and 6 bases at J, with 22 bases between. The DNA of the CDR3 is TGTGCCAGCAGCCCAAAGCCGCTATGGGGGGGGGCTGAAGCTTTCTTT. Encoded protein: CASSPKPLWGGAEAFF.

This clonotype was counted a few times. The chain recombines TRBV6-2 or TRBV6-3 with TRBJ1-5; no clear D gene. Germline V lookup: CDR1 MNHEY, CDR2 SVGEGT. Trimming left V 8 bases short and J 10 bases short, with 18 bases between. This CDR3 is 13 amino acids long. The DNA of the CDR3 is TGTGCCAGCGGGTGGTTGGGGAAAAGCCCCCAGCATTTT. Its protein is CASGWLGKSPQHF.

This clonotype was seen ten or more times. A read error may account for a junction end that differs from germline. This chain uses TRBV2 with TRBJ2-7; D call uncertain. The germline V gene has CDR1 SNHLY and CDR2 FYNNEI. This CDR3 region has 11 residues. Here the CDR3 reads CASIEMSEQYF. For the CDR3, the DNA is TGTGCCAGCATTGAAATGAGCGAGCAGTACTTC.

The table lists this clonotype with a few counts. The rearrangement uses TRBV20-1 and TRBJ1-2; D gene uncertain. The CDR3 covers 12 residues. Germline CDR1 reads DFQATT; CDR2 reads SNEGSKA (reference sequence). With 6 bases removed from V and 2 bases from J, the gap between germline ends came to 10 bases. This CDR3 reads CSAAPGNYGYTF. Here the CDR3 DNA reads TGCAGTGCCGCGCCAGGAAACTATGGCTACACCTTC.

The DNA for the CDR3 is TGTGCCAGCAGTCTCAGGGCGGAGAACACTGAAGCTTTCTTT. It yields the protein CASSLRAENTEAFF. The chain uses TRBV6-6 and TRBJ1-1, with D possibly matching TRBD1 (5 bases). This CDR3 is 14 amino acids long. The V gene's germline CDR1 is MNHNY and CDR2 SVGAGI (reference sequence). Trimming took 5 bases from V and 1 from J, leaving 11 bases between them.

Only a few counts were recorded for this clonotype. V is TRBV5-1 and J is TRBJ2-5; 11 nucleotides match TRBD1. The V and J ends lost 5 bases and 6 bases, in that order; junction bases with no gene match: 9. The CDR3 is made up of 15 amino acids. Germline V gene sequence: CDR1 SGHRS, CDR2 YFSETQ. This CDR3 reads CASRPDRGRLKTQYF. The CDR3 region has the DNA TGCGCCAGCAGACCGGACAGGGGGCGTTTAAAGACCCAGTACTTC.

This clonotype was observed at least ten times. This rearrangement joins TRBV7-2 to TRBJ2-2; perhaps TRBD2 as D (6 bases). The CDR3 totals 13 residues. Germline CDR1 reads SGHTA; CDR2 reads FQGNSA. V lost 6 bases to trimming and J lost 16 bases, with 21 bases between them. CDR3 residues: CASSSAPGLSPFF. The CDR3 DNA follows: TGTGCCAGCAGTTCCGCGCCGGGACTCAGTCCGTTTTTT.

The gene calls are TRBV4-1 and TRBJ1-2; the D is unclear. This CDR3 contains 14 residues. The germline V gene encodes CDR1 MGHRA and CDR2 YSYEKL. The V end was cut by 0 bases, the J end by 1 base, with 6 bases between. The CDR3 spells CASSQDSVNYGYTF. In nucleotides, the CDR3 is TGCGCCAGCAGCCAAGATTCGGTTAACTATGGCTACACCTTC.

The chain carries TRBV2 and TRBJ2-5; TRBD1 is a possible D gene (6 bases). The CDR3 covers 15 residues. CDR1 and CDR2 from the germline V gene are SNHLY and FYNNEI. Trimming took 4 bases from V and 1 from J, leaving 13 bases between them. The CDR3 bases are TGTGCCAGCAGTGTATGGACAGCCGCCCAAGAGACCCAGTACTTC. Residues: CASSVWTAAQETQYF.

The chain recombines TRBV28 with TRBJ1-4, with TRBD1 matching over 7 bases. The CDR3 runs 16 residues. Germline lookup yields CDR1 MDHEN and CDR2 SYDVKM. V lost 5 bases, J lost 10 bases, and 16 bases stayed unmatched. This CDR3 is CASSQPPRGFGGKLFF. The CDR3 DNA reads as TGTGCCAGCAGTCAACCACCCAGGGGGTTCGGTGGAAAACTGTTTTTT.

The chain couples TRBV11-2 to TRBJ2-5; no clear D gene. V gave up 1 base and J gave up 2 bases, with 11 bases separating them. The CDR3 spans 15 residues. Per the germline V gene, CDR1 is SGHAT and CDR2 is FQNNGV. Here the CDR3 reads CASSLGPVGQETQYF. The CDR3 DNA reads TGTGCCAGCAGCTTAGGCCCGGTAGGGCAAGAGACCCAGTACTTC.

The V and J genes are TRBV6-1 and TRBJ2-7; 8 bases map to TRBD1. In germline, CDR1 is MNHNS, CDR2 SASEGT. The CDR3 has 15 amino acids. The ends lost 2 bases at V and 5 bases at J; junction bases unmatched: 8. CDR3 residues: CASSETGTGAHEQYF. For the CDR3, the DNA is TGTGCCAGCAGTGAAACCGGGACAGGAGCCCACGAGCAGTACTTC.

This rearrangement joins TRBV7-2 to TRBJ1-1; D remains unclear. Per germline, CDR1 SGHTA and CDR2 FQGNSA. There are 12 residues in the CDR3. Trimming removed 7 bases from V and 8 bases from J, with 14 bases in between. The CDR3 spells CASTKRPDEAFF. CDR3 bases: TGTGCCAGCACCAAGCGGCCAGACGAAGCTTTCTTT.

The V call is TRBV27, the J call TRBJ1-5; a possible D gene is TRBD1 (5 bases). The germline V gene encodes CDR1 MNHEY and CDR2 SMNVEV (reference sequence). This CDR3 region has 18 residues. V was pared by 5 bases and J by 6 bases, with 26 bases between. The CDR3 region has the DNA TGTGCCAGCAGTCCGGGCGCGGAGGGACCTAGGGGTGGTCAGCCCCAGCATTTT. This encodes CASSPGAEGPRGGQPQHF.

This clonotype occurred a few times. This rearrangement joins TRBV28 to TRBJ2-3, with TRBD2 matching 11 bases. V lost 2 bases, J lost 3 bases, and 4 bases stayed unmatched. In germline, CDR1 is MDHEN, CDR2 SYDVKM. The CDR3 spans 16 residues. The CDR3 loop is CASSLILAGGTDTQYF. The CDR3 region has the DNA TGTGCCAGCAGTTTAATCCTAGCGGGGGGAACAGATACGCAGTATTTT.

The rearrangement links TRBV3-1 to TRBJ1-1, with D unclear. Germline loops: CDR1 LGHDT, CDR2 YNNKEL (reference sequence). The CDR3 is 14 amino acids. The V gene lost 1 base and the J gene lost 1 base, with 7 bases spanning the gap. CDR3 DNA sequence: TGTGCCAGCAGCCAAGGACTACAGAACACTGAAGCTTTCTTT. Residues: CASSQGLQNTEAFF.

The CDR3 DNA reads as TGTGCCAGCAAAATGGGTGGTTCTGGGGCCAACGTCCTGACTTTC. Its translation: CASKMGGSGANVLTF. The V call is TRBV6-5, the J call TRBJ2-6; D unclear. V was pared by 7 bases and J by 1 base, with 11 bases between. Per the germline V gene, CDR1 is MNHEY and CDR2 is SVGAGI. The CDR3 is 15 residues long.

This clonotype was counted a single time. The chain recombines TRBV2 with TRBJ2-1; 14 nucleotides agree with TRBD2. The CDR3 loop spans 17 amino acids. After removal of 3 bases from V and 12 bases from J, the junction contained 13 bases not matched to a gene. From germline, CDR1 is SNHLY and CDR2 FYNNEI. The CDR3 reads CASSEAGTSGSGGRQFF. DNA for the CDR3: TGTGCCAGCAGTGAGGCCGGGACTAGCGGGAGCGGGGGGAGGCAGTTCTTC.

The chain is built from TRBV6-6 and TRBJ1-5; TRBD1 might be the D (5 bases). The CDR3 sequence is 15 residues long. The ends were cut back, 2 bases at V and 3 bases at J, with 11 bases in the middle. Germline V gene sequence: CDR1 MNHNY, CDR2 SVGAGI (reference sequence). In nucleotides, the CDR3 is TGTGCCAGCAGTTACGATGTCGGGGCCAATCAGCCCCAGCATTTT. Its translation is CASSYDVGANQPQHF.